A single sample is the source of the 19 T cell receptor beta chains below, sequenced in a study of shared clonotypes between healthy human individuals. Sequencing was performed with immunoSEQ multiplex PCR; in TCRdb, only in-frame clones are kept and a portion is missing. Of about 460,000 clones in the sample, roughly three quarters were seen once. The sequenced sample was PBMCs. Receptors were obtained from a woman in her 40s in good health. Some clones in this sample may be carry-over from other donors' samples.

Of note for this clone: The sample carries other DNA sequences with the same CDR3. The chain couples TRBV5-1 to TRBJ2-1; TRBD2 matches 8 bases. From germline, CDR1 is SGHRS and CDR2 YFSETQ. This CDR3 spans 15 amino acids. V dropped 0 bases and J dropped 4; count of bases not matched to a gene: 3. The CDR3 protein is CASSLVTGGYNEQFF. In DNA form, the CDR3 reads TGCGCCAGCAGCTTGGTGACGGGAGGGTACAATGAGCAGTTCTTC. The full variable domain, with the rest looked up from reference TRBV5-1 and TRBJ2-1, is KAGVTQTPRYLIKTRGQQVTLSCSPISGHRSVSWYQQTPGQGLQFLFEYFSETQRNKGNFPGRFSGRQFSNSRSEMNVSTLELGDSALYLCASSLVTGGYNEQFFGPGTRLTVL.

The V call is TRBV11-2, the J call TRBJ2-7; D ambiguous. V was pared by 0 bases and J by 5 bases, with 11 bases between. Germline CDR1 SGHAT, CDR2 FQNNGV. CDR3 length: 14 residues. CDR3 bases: TGTGCCAGCAGCTTAGATCTGTCGGAGAACGAGCAGTACTTC. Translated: CASSLDLSENEQYF.

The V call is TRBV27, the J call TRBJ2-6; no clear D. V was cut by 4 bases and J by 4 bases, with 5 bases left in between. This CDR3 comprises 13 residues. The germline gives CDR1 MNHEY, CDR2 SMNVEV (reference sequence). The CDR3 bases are TGTGCCAGCAGTTGGCCCGGGGCCAACGTCCTGACTTTC. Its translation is CASSWPGANVLTF. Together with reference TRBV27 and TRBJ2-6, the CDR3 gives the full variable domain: EAQVTQNPRYLITVTGKKLTVTCSQNMNHEYMSWYRQDPGLGLRQIYYSMNVEVTDKGDVPEGYKVSRKEKRNFPLILESPSPNQTSLYFCASSWPGANVLTFGAGSRLTVL.

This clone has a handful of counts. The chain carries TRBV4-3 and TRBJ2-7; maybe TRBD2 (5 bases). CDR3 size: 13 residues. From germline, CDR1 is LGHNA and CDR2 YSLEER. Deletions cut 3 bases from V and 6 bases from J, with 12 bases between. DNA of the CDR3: TGCGCCAGCAGCCAGTACCGGGGTCTCGAGCAGTACTTC. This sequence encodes CASSQYRGLEQYF.

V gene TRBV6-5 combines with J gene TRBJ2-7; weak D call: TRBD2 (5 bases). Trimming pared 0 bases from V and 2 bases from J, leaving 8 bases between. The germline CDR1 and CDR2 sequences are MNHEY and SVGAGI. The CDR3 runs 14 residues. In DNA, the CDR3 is TGTGCCAGCAGTTACTCGAGGGCGGCCTACGAGCAGTACTTC. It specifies CASSYSRAAYEQYF.

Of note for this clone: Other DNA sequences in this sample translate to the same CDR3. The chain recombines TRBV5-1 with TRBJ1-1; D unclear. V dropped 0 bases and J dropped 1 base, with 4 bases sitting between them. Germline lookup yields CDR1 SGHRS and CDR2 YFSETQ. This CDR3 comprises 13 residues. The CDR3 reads CASSLAANTEAFF. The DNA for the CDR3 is TGCGCCAGCAGCTTGGCCGCGAACACTGAAGCTTTCTTT. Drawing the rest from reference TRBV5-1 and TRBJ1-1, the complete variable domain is KAGVTQTPRYLIKTRGQQVTLSCSPISGHRSVSWYQQTPGQGLQFLFEYFSETQRNKGNFPGRFSGRQFSNSRSEMNVSTLELGDSALYLCASSLAANTEAFFGQGTRLTVV.

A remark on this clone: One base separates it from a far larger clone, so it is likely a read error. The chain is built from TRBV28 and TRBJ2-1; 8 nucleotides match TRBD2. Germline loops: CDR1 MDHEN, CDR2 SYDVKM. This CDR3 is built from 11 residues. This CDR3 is CASRSPGGELF. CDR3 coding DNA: TGTGCCAGCAGATCCCCGGGAGGGGAGCTCTTC.

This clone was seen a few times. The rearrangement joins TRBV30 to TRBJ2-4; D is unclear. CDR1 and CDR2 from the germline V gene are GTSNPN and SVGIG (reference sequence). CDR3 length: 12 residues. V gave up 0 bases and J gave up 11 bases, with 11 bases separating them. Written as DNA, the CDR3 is TGTGCCTGGAGTGTACTGCAGCGCTTTCAGTACTTC. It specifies CAWSVLQRFQYF.

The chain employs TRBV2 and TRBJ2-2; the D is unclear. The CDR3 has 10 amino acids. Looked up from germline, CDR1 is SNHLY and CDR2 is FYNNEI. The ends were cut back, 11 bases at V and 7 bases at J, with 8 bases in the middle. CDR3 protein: CARKNGELFF. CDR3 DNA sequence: TGTGCCCGGAAGAACGGGGAGCTGTTTTTT.

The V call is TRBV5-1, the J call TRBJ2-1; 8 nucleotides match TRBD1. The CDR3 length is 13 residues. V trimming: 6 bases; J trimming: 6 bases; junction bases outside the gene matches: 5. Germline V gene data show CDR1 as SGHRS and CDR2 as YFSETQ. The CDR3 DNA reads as TGCGCCAGCAACCTCCAGGGGGCCAATGAGCAGTTCTTC. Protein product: CASNLQGANEQFF.

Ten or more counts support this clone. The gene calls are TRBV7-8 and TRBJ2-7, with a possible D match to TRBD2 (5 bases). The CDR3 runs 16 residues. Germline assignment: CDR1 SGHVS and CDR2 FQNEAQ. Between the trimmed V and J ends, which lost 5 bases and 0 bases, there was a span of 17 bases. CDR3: CASSPSLAGSSYEQYF. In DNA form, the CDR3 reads TGTGCCAGCAGCCCATCACTGGCGGGCAGCTCCTACGAGCAGTACTTC.

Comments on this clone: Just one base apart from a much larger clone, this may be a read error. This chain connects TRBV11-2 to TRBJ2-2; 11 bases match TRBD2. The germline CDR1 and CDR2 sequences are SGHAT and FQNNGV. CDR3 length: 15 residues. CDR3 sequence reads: CASRSSGRITGELLF. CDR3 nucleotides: TGTGCCAGCAGGTCTAGCGGGAGGATTACCGGGGAGCTGCTTTTT.

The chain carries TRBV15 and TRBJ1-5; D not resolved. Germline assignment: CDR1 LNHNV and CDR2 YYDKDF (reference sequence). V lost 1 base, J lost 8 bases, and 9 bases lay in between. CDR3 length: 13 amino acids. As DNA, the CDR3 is TGTGCCACCAGCAGAGCACCTGTGGAGCCCCAGCATTTT. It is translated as CATSRAPVEPQHF.

This CDR3 reads CASSLFGQSEKLFF. CDR3 in DNA: TGTGCCAGCAGTTTATTCGGACAGTCTGAAAAACTGTTTTTT. V and J are TRBV27 and TRBJ1-4; perhaps TRBD1 as D (6 bases). Trimming left V 1 base short and J 7 bases short, with 10 bases between. The CDR3 contains 14 residues. Germline V gene sequence: CDR1 MNHEY, CDR2 SMNVEV (reference sequence).

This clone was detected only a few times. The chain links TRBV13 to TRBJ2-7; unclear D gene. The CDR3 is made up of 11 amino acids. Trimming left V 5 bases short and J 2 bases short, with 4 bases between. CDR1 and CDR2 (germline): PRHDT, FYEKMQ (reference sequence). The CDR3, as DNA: TGTGCCAGCAGCGGACCCTACGAGCAGTACTTC. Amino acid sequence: CASSGPYEQYF.

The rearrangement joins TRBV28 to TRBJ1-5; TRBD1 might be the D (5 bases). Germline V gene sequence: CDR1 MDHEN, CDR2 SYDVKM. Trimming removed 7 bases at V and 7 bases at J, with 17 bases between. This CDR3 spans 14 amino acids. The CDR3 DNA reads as TGTGCCAGCACCCTGGGGCAGGGTTGGCAGCCCCAGCATTTT. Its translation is CASTLGQGWQPQHF.

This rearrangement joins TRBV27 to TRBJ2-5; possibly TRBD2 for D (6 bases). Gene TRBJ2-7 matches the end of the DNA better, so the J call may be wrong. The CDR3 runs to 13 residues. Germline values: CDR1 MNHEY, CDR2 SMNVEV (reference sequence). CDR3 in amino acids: CASSSRLEGEQYF. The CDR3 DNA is TGTGCCAGCAGTTCGAGACTAGAAGGCGAGCAGTACTTC.

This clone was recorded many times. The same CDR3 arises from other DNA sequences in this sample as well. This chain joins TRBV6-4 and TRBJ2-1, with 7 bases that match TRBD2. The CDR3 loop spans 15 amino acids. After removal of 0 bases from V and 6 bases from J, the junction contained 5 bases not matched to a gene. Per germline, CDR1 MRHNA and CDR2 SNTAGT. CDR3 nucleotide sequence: TGTGCCAGCAGTGACTCCGGCGGGAGTTCCAATGAGCAGTTCTTC. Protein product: CASSDSGGSSNEQFF.

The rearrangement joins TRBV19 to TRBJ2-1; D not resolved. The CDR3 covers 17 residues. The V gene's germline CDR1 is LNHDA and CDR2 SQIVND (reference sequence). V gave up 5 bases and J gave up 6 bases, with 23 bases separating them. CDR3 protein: CASSSGPSRGPVNEQFF. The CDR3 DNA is TGTGCCAGTAGTTCCGGCCCGTCGAGAGGCCCTGTCAATGAGCAGTTCTTC.